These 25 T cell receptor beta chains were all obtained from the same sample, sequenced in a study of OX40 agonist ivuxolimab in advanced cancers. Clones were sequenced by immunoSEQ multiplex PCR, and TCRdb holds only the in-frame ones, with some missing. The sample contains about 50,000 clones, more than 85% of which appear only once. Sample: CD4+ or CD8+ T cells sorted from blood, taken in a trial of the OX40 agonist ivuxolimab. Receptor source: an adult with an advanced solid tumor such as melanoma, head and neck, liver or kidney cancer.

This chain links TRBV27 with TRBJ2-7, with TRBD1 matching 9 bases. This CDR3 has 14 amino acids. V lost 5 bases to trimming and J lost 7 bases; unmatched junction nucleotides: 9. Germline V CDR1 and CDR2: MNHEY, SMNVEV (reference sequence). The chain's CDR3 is CASSLGTGPDEQYF. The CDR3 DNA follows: TGTGCCAGCAGTCTAGGGACAGGGCCTGATGAGCAGTACTTC.

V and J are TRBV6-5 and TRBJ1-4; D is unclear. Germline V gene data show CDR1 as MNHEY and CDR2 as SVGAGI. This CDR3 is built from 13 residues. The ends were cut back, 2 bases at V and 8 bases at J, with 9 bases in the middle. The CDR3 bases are TGTGCCAGCAGTTACCCCGGTGGGGAAAAACTGTTTTTT. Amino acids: CASSYPGGEKLFF.

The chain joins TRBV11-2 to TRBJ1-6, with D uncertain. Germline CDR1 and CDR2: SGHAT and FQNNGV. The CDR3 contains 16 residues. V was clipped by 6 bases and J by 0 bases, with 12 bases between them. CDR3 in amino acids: CASRGPISSYNSPLHF. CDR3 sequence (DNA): TGTGCCAGCAGGGGTCCCATTAGCTCCTATAATTCACCCCTCCACTTT.

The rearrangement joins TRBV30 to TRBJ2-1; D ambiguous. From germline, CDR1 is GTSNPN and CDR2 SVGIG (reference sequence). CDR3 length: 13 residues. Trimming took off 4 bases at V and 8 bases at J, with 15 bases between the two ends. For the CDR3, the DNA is TGTGCCTGGAATTTGGGCGGCGGTGATGAGCAGTTCTTC. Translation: CAWNLGGGDEQFF.

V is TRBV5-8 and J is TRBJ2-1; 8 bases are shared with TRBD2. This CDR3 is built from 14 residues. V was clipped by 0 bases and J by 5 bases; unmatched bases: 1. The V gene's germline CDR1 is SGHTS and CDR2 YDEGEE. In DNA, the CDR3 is TGTGCCAGCAGCTTGGCGGGGGGGGACAATGAGCAGTTCTTC. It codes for CASSLAGGDNEQFF.

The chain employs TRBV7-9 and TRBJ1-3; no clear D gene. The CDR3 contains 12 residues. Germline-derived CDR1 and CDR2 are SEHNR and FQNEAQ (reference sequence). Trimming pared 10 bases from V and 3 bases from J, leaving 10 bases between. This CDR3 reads CANRLDGNTIYF. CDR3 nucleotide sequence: TGTGCCAACAGATTGGATGGAAACACCATATATTTT.

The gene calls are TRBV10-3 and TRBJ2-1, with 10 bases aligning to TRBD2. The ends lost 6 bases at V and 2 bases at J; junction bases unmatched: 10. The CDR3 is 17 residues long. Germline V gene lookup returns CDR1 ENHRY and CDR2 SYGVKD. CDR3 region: CAISPTLSGGTYNEQFF. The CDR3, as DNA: TGTGCCATCAGCCCTACTCTTAGCGGGGGGACCTACAATGAGCAGTTCTTC.

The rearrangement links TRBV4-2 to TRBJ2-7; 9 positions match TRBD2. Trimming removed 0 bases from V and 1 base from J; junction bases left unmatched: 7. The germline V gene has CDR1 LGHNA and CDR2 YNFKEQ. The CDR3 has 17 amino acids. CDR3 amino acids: CASSQDDGGGESYEQYF. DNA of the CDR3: TGTGCCAGCAGCCAAGACGACGGCGGGGGGGAGTCCTACGAGCAGTACTTC.

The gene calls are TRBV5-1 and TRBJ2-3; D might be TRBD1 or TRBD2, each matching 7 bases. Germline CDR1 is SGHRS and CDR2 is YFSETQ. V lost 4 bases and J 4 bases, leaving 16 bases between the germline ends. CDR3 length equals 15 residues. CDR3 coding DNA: TGCGCCAGCAGCGCGGGGGACAGCTTAGCAGATACGCAGTATTTT. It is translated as CASSAGDSLADTQYF. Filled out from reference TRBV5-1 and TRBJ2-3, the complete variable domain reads KAGVTQTPRYLIKTRGQQVTLSCSPISGHRSVSWYQQTPGQGLQFLFEYFSETQRNKGNFPGRFSGRQFSNSRSEMNVSTLELGDSALYLCASSAGDSLADTQYFGPGTRLTVL.

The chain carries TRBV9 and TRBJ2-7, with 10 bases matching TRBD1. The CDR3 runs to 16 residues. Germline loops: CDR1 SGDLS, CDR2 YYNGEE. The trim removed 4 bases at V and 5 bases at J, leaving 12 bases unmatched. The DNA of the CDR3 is TGTGCCAGCAGCTGGACGGGACAGGGGAGTCTCGACGAGCAGTACTTC. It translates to CASSWTGQGSLDEQYF.

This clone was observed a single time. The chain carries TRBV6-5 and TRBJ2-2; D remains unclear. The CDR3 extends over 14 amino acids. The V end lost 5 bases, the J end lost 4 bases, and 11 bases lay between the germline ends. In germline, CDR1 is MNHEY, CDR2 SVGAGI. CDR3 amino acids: CASSISGPTGELFF. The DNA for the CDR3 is TGTGCCAGCAGTATTTCCGGCCCCACCGGGGAGCTGTTTTTT.

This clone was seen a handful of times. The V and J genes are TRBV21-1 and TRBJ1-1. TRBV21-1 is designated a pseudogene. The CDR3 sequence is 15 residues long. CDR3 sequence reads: CASSKDPVTNTEAFF. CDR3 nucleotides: TGTGCCAGCAGCAAAGACCCGGTGACGAACACTGAAGCTTTCTTT.

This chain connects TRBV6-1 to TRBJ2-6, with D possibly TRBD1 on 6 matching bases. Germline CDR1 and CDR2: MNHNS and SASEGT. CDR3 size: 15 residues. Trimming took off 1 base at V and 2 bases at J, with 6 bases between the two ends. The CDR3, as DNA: TGTGCCAGCAGTGAAGAGGGGGCTGGGGCCAACGTCCTGACTTTC. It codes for CASSEEGAGANVLTF.

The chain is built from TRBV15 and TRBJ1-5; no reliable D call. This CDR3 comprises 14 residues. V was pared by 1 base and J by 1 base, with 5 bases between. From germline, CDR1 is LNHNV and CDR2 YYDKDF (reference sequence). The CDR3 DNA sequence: TGTGCCACCAGCAGAGGAGGGAGCAATCAGCCCCAGCATTTT. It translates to CATSRGGSNQPQHF.

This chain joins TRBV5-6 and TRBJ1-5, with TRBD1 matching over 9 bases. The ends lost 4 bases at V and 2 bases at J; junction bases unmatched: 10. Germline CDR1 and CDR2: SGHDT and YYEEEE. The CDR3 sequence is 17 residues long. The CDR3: CASSRRGQGFGNQPQHF. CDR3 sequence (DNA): TGTGCCAGCAGCCGTCGGGGACAGGGATTTGGCAATCAGCCCCAGCATTTT.

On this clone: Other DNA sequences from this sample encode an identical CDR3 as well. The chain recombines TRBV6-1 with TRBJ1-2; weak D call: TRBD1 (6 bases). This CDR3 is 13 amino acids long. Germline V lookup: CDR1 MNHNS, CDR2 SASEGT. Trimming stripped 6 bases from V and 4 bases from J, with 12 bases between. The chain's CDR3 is CASSLGQLYGYTF. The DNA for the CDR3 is TGTGCCAGCAGCCTCGGACAGCTCTATGGCTACACCTTC.

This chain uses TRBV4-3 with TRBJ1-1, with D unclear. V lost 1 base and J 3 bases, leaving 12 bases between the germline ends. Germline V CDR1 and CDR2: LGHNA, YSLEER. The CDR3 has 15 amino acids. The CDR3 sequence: CASSQVAFRDTEAFF. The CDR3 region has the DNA TGCGCCAGCAGCCAAGTGGCGTTTCGGGACACTGAAGCTTTCTTT.

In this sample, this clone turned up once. The CDR3 DNA follows: TGTGCCAGCAGCTTTTACGGGACGGAGTTCTCCTACGAGCAGTACTTC. Amino acids: CASSFYGTEFSYEQYF. The rearrangement joins TRBV11-2 to TRBJ2-5; D is possibly TRBD1 or TRBD2 (5 bases each). TRBJ2-7 matches the DNA end more closely, so the J call is doubtful. This CDR3 has 16 amino acids. Per the germline V gene, CDR1 is SGHAT and CDR2 is FQNNGV.

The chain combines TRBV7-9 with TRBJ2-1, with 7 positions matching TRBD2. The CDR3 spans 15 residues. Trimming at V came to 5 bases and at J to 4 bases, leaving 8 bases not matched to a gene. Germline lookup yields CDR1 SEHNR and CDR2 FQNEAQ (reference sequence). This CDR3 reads CASSTSGVAYNEQFF. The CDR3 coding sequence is TGTGCCAGCAGCACCAGCGGGGTCGCTTACAATGAGCAGTTCTTC.

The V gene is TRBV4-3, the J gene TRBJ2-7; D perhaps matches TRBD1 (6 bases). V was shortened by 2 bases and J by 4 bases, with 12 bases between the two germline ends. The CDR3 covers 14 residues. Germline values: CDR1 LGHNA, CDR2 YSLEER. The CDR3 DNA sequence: TGCGCCAGCAGCCAACGCGCAGGGGTGTACGAGCAGTACTTC. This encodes CASSQRAGVYEQYF.

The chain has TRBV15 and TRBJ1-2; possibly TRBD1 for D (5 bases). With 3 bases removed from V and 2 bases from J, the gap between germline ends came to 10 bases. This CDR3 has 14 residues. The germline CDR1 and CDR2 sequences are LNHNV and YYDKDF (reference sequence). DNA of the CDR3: TGTGCCACCAGCAGCGAAGGGGCCAACTATGGCTACACCTTC. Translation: CATSSEGANYGYTF. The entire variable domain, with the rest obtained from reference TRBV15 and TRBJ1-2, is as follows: DAMVIQNPRYQVTQFGKPVTLSCSQTLNHNVMYWYQQKSSQAPKLLFHYYDKDFNNEADTPDNFQSRRPNTSFCFLDIRSPGLGDTAMYLCATSSEGANYGYTFGSGTRLTVV.

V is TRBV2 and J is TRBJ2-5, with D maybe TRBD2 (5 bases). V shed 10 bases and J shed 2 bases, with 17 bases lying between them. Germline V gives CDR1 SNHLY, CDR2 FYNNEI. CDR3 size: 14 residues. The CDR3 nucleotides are TGTGCCATCAAAAAAGGAGGCCATCAAGAGACCCAGTACTTC. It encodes CAIKKGGHQETQYF.

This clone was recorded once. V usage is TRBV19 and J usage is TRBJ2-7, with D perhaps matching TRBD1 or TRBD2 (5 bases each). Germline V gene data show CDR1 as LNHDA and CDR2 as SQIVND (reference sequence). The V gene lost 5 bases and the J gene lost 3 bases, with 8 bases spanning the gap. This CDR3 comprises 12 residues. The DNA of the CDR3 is TGTGCCAGTAGTCGGGGCAGCTACGAGCAGTACTTC. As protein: CASSRGSYEQYF.

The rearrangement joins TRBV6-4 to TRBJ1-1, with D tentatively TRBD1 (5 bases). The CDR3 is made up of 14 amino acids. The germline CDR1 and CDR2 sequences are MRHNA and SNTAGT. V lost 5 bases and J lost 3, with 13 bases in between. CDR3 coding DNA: TGTGCCAGCAGTAGACAGACGGGCGACACTGAAGCTTTCTTT. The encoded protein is CASSRQTGDTEAFF.

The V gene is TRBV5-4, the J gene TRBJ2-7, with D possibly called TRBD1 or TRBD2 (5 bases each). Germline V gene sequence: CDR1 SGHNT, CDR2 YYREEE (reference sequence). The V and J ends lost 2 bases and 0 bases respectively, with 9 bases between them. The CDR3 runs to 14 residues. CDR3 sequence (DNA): TGTGCCAGCAGCTTTGGGGGAAACTCCTACGAGCAGTACTTC. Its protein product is CASSFGGNSYEQYF.